This TCR beta chain was recovered during a study of blood T cell repertoires in COVID-19. About the research overall: Researchers got acute and convalescent COVID-19 samples from the United States, Italy and Spain.

How the authors handled the data: Scientists estimated how many nucleated cells there were by amplifying reference gene primers. Profiling relied on immunoSEQ multiplex PCR, and the TCRdb table lists in-frame clones only, not all of them. V, J and clone size reflect that table, while D and trimming were determined from the DNA. The repertoire holds approximately 160,000 clones, around 83% seen once, with 3.6% in the top ten. The cohort comprised adults aged about 18 to 100 years residing in around 25 US areas. There are 14 residues in the CDR3. In germline, CDR1 is SGHRS, CDR2 YFSETQ. V shed 10 bases and J 5 bases; nucleotides not matched to a gene: 11.

The TCR originated in a woman aged 45 to 65 in a cohort exposed to, infected with or recovered from COVID-19 (not recorded which). The chain has TRBV5-1 and TRBJ2-2; TRBD1 matches at 7 bases. The source material was PBMCs or T cells enriched from blood (not recorded which). The CDR3 DNA sequence: TGCGCCGCCGGCCGGGACAGCACGACCGGGGAGCTGTTTTTT. It specifies CAAGRDSTTGELFF.